This T cell receptor (beta chain) was obtained from a study of T cell changes during pregnancy in multiple sclerosis. The assay was immunoSEQ multiplex PCR, and TCRdb's table has in-frame clones only and misses some. This repertoire shows 60,000 to 85,000 clones, roughly 92% found once; its top ten account for roughly 3.6%. The CDR3 is 15 amino acids. Per the germline V gene, CDR1 is LNHNV and CDR2 is YYDKDF (reference sequence). J was trimmed by 2 bases and V by 0 bases; bases with no gene match: 3. The origin of this receptor is a female donor in good health, enrolled as a control in a pregnancy study. Here the sequenced sample was peripheral blood, taken after pregnancy. The chain joins TRBV15 to TRBJ2-7; TRBD2 matches at 8 bases. CDR3 region: CATSRDDGGAYEQYF. Here the CDR3 DNA reads TGTGCCACCAGCAGAGATGACGGGGGGGCCTACGAGCAGTACTTC.